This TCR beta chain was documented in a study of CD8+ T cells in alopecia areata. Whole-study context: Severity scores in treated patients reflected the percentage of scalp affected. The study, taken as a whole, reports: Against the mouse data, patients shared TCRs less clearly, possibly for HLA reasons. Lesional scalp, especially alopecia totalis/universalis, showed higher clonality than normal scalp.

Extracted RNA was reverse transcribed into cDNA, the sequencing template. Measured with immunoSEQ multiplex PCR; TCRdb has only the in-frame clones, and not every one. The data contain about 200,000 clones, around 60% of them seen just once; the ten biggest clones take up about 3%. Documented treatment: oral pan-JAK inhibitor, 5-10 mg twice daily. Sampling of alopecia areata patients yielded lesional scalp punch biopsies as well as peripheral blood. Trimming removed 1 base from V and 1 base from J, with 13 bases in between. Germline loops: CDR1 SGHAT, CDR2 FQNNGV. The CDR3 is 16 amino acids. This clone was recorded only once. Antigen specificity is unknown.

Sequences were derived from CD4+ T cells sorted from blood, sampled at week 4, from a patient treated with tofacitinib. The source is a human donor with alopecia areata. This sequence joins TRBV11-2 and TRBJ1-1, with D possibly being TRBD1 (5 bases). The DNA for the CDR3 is TGTGCCAGCAGCTTAGTCACGGGGGAAAAGAACACTGAAGCTTTCTTT. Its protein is CASSLVTGEKNTEAFF.